These 24 T cell receptor beta chains were all obtained from the same sample, sequenced in a study of blood T cell repertoires in COVID-19. The table came from immunoSEQ multiplex PCR; TCRdb's copy has only in-frame clones and leaves some out. In the table there are under 250,000 clones, roughly 86% of which are singletons. The sequencing input was PBMCs or T cells enriched from blood (not recorded which). The receptor source for this set is a woman aged 30 to 39 with acute COVID-19.

The chain uses TRBV28 and TRBJ1-2; 7 bases line up with TRBD1. The junction had 6 bases not matched to a gene; V was cut back by 8 bases and J by 3 bases. The CDR3 has 13 residues. The germline CDR1 and CDR2 sequences are MDHEN and SYDVKM. DNA of the CDR3: TGTGCCAGCGGGCCGACAGGGCACTATGGCTACACCTTC. Amino acid sequence: CASGPTGHYGYTF.

V gene TRBV5-6 combines with J gene TRBJ2-1; TRBD1 might be the D (6 bases). Trimming pared 4 bases from V and 8 bases from J, leaving 13 bases between. Germline CDR1 and CDR2: SGHDT and YYEEEE. This CDR3 spans 13 amino acids. The CDR3 sequence: CASSPQGSHEQFF. CDR3 nucleotide sequence: TGTGCCAGCAGCCCGCAGGGGTCTCATGAGCAGTTCTTC.

This clone showed up just once. The chain couples TRBV5-6 to TRBJ2-7; 13 nucleotides line up with TRBD2. The CDR3 is 14 residues long. Germline CDR1 SGHDT, CDR2 YYEEEE. V lost 6 bases to trimming and J lost 2 bases; unmatched junction nucleotides: 2. The CDR3 DNA reads TGTGCCAGCACCGGACTAGCGGGGGCCTACGAGCAGTACTTC. The encoded protein is CASTGLAGAYEQYF. Drawing the rest from reference TRBV5-6 and TRBJ2-7, the complete variable domain is DAGVTQSPTHLIKTRGQQVTLRCSPKSGHDTVSWYQQALGQGPQFIFQYYEEEERQRGNFPDRFSGHQFPNYSSELNVNALLLGDSALYLCASTGLAGAYEQYFGPGTRLTVT.

This clone was detected once. The chain has TRBV2 and TRBJ2-5, with D perhaps matching TRBD1 (5 bases). This CDR3 is built from 16 residues. The V end was cut by 6 bases, the J end by 4 bases, with 21 bases between. Germline V gene data show CDR1 as SNHLY and CDR2 as FYNNEI. CDR3 DNA sequence: TGTGCCAGCAGGACCCCCACCAAGGGTAGGGGAGAGACCCAGTACTTC. Translating it yields CASRTPTKGRGETQYF.

The rearrangement joins TRBV19 to TRBJ2-5, with D possibly matching TRBD2 (6 bases). The CDR3 totals 14 residues. The V and J ends lost 4 bases and 4 bases respectively, with 13 bases between them. Germline CDR1 is LNHDA and CDR2 is SQIVND (reference sequence). The CDR3 nucleotides are TGTGCCAGTAGTAGGGGGTCCGGGGGAGAGACCCAGTACTTC. Its protein is CASSRGSGGETQYF.

V and J are TRBV11-3 and TRBJ1-2; D remains ambiguous. V lost 0 bases, J lost 5 bases, and 7 bases lay in between. Germline lookup yields CDR1 SGHNT and CDR2 YENEEA. The CDR3 covers 13 residues. The CDR3 DNA reads as TGTGCCAGCAGCTTAGACGGGAATTATGGCTACACCTTC. This translates into CASSLDGNYGYTF.

CDR3 DNA: TGTGCCAGCAGCTTAGTGGTTCGGGGGGCGCGCGATCAGCCCCAGCATTTT. Translating gives CASSLVVRGARDQPQHF. The genes are TRBV7-2 and TRBJ1-5, with D perhaps TRBD1 (6 bases). With 1 base removed from V and 5 bases from J, the gap between germline ends came to 18 bases. Germline CDR1 SGHTA, CDR2 FQGNSA. The CDR3 loop spans 17 amino acids.

The V call is TRBV4-2, the J call TRBJ2-3, with D perhaps TRBD2 (7 bases). Looked up from germline, CDR1 is LGHNA and CDR2 is YNFKEQ. CDR3 length: 17 residues. The ends were cut back, 0 bases at V and 7 bases at J, with 20 bases in the middle. CDR3 DNA sequence: TGTGCCAGCAGCCAAGACCGTATCGGGGGGCCAGCAAATACGCAGTATTTT. This sequence encodes CASSQDRIGGPANTQYF.

This clone was counted a few times. The chain links TRBV3-1 (or the pseudogene TRBV3-2) to TRBJ2-3, with D tentatively TRBD2 (5 bases). From germline, CDR1 is LGHDT and CDR2 YNNKEL (reference sequence). Trimming pared 0 bases from V and 6 bases from J, leaving 13 bases between. This CDR3 is 15 amino acids long. CDR3 bases: TGTGCCAGCAGCCAAGATAAGGTGGTAGCGGATACGCAGTATTTT. Its protein product is CASSQDKVVADTQYF.

This chain uses TRBV6-5 with TRBJ1-2; 7 bases agree with TRBD1. Germline trimming cut 5 bases from V and 3 bases from J; bases unmatched to any gene: 6. Germline loops: CDR1 MNHEY, CDR2 SVGAGI. The CDR3 is made up of 14 amino acids. The CDR3 loop is CASSRGGGDYGYTF. The CDR3, as DNA: TGTGCCAGCAGTCGAGGAGGGGGCGACTATGGCTACACCTTC.

V usage is TRBV9 and J usage is TRBJ1-6; TRBD1 might be the D (5 bases). This CDR3 has 14 residues. Trimming pared 4 bases from V and 7 bases from J, leaving 12 bases between. Germline-derived CDR1 and CDR2 are SGDLS and YYNGEE. The CDR3 DNA is TGTGCCAGCAGCCTTGACAGCCCAAATTCACCCCTCCACTTT. Protein sequence: CASSLDSPNSPLHF.

This clone has just one count. The CDR3, as DNA: TGTGCCAGCAGTGAAGGGGTCAGGGGGCAGTTCTTC. It codes for CASSEGVRGQFF. The rearrangement joins TRBV2 to TRBJ2-1, with a tentative D call TRBD1 (6 bases). Germline V gene sequence: CDR1 SNHLY, CDR2 FYNNEI. V shed 1 base and J shed 12 bases, with 10 bases lying between them. The CDR3 is made up of 12 amino acids.

This chain connects TRBV10-3 to TRBJ1-1; 8 nucleotides align to TRBD1. The CDR3 is made up of 13 amino acids. The V gene's germline CDR1 is ENHRY and CDR2 SYGVKD. V shed 6 bases, J shed 3 bases, and the junction held 3 bases outside the gene matches. The CDR3 coding sequence is TGTGCCATCAGATTGGACAGGGACACTGAAGCTTTCTTT. This sequence encodes CAIRLDRDTEAFF.

The rearrangement uses TRBV5-1 and TRBJ1-2, with 8 nucleotides matching TRBD1. The ends lost 5 bases at V and 5 bases at J; junction bases unmatched: 11. Germline CDR1 reads SGHRS; CDR2 reads YFSETQ. CDR3 length: 15 amino acids. The CDR3 DNA reads as TGCGCCAGCAGTATGGGGGTAGGACAGGGTTATGGCTACACCTTC. Translated, it gives CASSMGVGQGYGYTF.

The V and J genes are TRBV27 and TRBJ2-7; 14 bases align to TRBD2. J gave up 4 bases and V 6 bases, and 2 bases lay outside the gene matches. The CDR3 consists of 14 residues. The germline V gene has CDR1 MNHEY and CDR2 SMNVEV (reference sequence). CDR3 sequence (DNA): TGTGCCAGCAGCGGGACTAGCGGGGGATACGAGCAGTACTTC. It encodes CASSGTSGGYEQYF.

The chain is built from TRBV27 and TRBJ1-1, with D possibly being TRBD1 (5 bases). The CDR3 contains 15 residues. CDR1 is MNHEY, CDR2 SMNVEV, per germline (reference sequence). Trimming stripped 8 bases from V and 1 base from J, with 17 bases between. The CDR3 sequence: CASYPLAGPNTEAFF. In DNA, the CDR3 is TGTGCCAGCTATCCCTTGGCAGGGCCGAACACTGAAGCTTTCTTT.

The J gene is TRBJ1-2, the V gene TRBV7-9; D gene uncertain. With 2 bases removed from V and 0 bases from J, the gap between germline ends came to 10 bases. The V gene's germline CDR1 is SEHNR and CDR2 FQNEAQ (reference sequence). This CDR3 has 15 residues. The CDR3, as DNA: TGTGCCAGCAGCTTAATAGAGAATACTAACTATGGCTACACCTTC. The encoded protein is CASSLIENTNYGYTF.

The chain carries TRBV7-2 and TRBJ1-5; D gene uncertain. This CDR3 is built from 15 residues. In germline, CDR1 is SGHTA, CDR2 FQGNSA. The V end was cut by 1 base, the J end by 4 bases, with 11 bases between. The CDR3 is CASSLGGGLNQPQHF. The CDR3 DNA sequence: TGTGCCAGCAGCTTAGGGGGAGGGTTAAATCAGCCCCAGCATTTT.

Worth noting for this clone: Other DNA sequences in this sample translate to the same CDR3. The chain couples TRBV7-3 to TRBJ1-1, with D perhaps matching TRBD1 (6 bases). CDR1 and CDR2 from the germline V gene are SGHTA and FQGTGA. V was pared by 0 bases and J by 4 bases, with 6 bases between. The CDR3 loop spans 13 amino acids. The CDR3 loop reads CASSLTTGTEAFF. The DNA for the CDR3 is TGTGCCAGCAGCTTAACGACAGGCACTGAAGCTTTCTTT.

The chain joins TRBV29-1 to TRBJ2-1, with 9 bases identical to TRBD2. V shed 1 base and J 5 bases; nucleotides not matched to a gene: 0. The length of the CDR3 is 13 residues. Germline-derived CDR1 and CDR2 are SQVTM and ANQGSEA. For the CDR3, the DNA is TGCAGCGTTGAAGCTAGCGGGAACAATGAGCAGTTCTTC. The encoded protein is CSVEASGNNEQFF.

The CDR3 protein is CASSVSPGRDTGELFF. Here the CDR3 DNA reads TGTGCCAGCAGTGTATCCCCGGGGAGGGACACCGGGGAGCTGTTTTTT. V usage is TRBV6-1 and J usage is TRBJ2-2; 7 nucleotides line up with TRBD2. The CDR3 runs to 16 residues. CDR1 is MNHNS, CDR2 SASEGT, per germline. V shed 4 bases and J 3 bases; nucleotides not matched to a gene: 8.

The chain links TRBV21-1 to TRBJ2-6; TRBD1 is taken as the D call from the table, unchecked against the DNA. TRBV21-1 is given as a pseudogene. The CDR3 totals 17 residues. In DNA form, the CDR3 reads TGTGCCAGCAGGGGAGGACAGGGAGGATGTGGGGCCAACGTCCTGACTTTC. Its protein is CASRGGQGGCGANVLTF.

The chain carries TRBV9 and TRBJ1-4; no firm D call. The CDR3 extends over 16 amino acids. The germline V gene encodes CDR1 SGDLS and CDR2 YYNGEE. V lost 4 bases to trimming and J lost 0 bases, with 13 bases between them. The CDR3 region is CASSPRLGTTNEKLFF. DNA of the CDR3: TGTGCCAGCAGCCCCCGGCTGGGCACAACTAATGAAAAACTGTTTTTT. Drawing the rest from reference TRBV9 and TRBJ1-4, the complete variable domain is DSGVTQTPKHLITATGQRVTLRCSPRSGDLSVYWYQQSLDQGLQFLIQYYNGEERAKGNILERFSAQQFPDLHSELNLSSLELGDSALYFCASSPRLGTTNEKLFFGSGTQLSVL.

The chain is built from TRBV3-1 (or the pseudogene TRBV3-2) and TRBJ2-1, with D possibly matching TRBD2 (7 bases). The CDR3 has 14 amino acids. Germline-derived CDR1 and CDR2 are LGHDT and YNNKEL (reference sequence). The V gene lost 3 bases and the J gene lost 5 bases, with 11 bases spanning the gap. The CDR3 DNA is TGTGCCAGCAGCCACGGGGGGCTTAACAATGAGCAGTTCTTC. Protein product: CASSHGGLNNEQFF.